The 2 T cell receptor beta chains below all came from one sample that was sequenced in a study of Ad26.COV2.S vaccination and SARS-CoV-2 variants. The treatment: around 19 received Ad26.COV2.S at low or high dose, single or two shots; 5 received placebo; per-sample allocation not given. Each sample was drawn 63 days after the first injection (of vaccine or placebo). TCRdb's table, derived via immunoSEQ multiplex PCR, lists solely in-frame clones and lacks some. The sample has around 250,000 clones; roughly 89% are singletons. Material: peripheral blood, obtained in a trial of Ad26.COV2.S vaccine versus placebo. The receptors stem from a person between 18 and 65 years old who received the Ad26.COV2.S COVID-19 vaccine or a placebo.

The V call is TRBV19, the J call TRBJ1-1; maybe TRBD1 (5 bases). Germline-derived CDR1 and CDR2 are LNHDA and SQIVND (reference sequence). The ends were cut back, 3 bases at V and 2 bases at J, with 10 bases in the middle. The CDR3 runs 14 residues. Written as DNA, the CDR3 is TGTGCCAGTAGTATGTGGGGGATTAACACTGAAGCTTTCTTT. Protein sequence: CASSMWGINTEAFF. Filled out from reference TRBV19 and TRBJ1-1, the complete variable domain reads DGGITQSPKYLFRKEGQNVTLSCEQNLNHDAMYWYRQDPGQGLRLIYYSQIVNDFQKGDIAEGYSVSREKKESFPLTVTSAQKNPTAFYLCASSMWGINTEAFFGQGTRLTVV.

In this sample, this clone turned up a few times. The chain combines TRBV18 with TRBJ2-7, with D maybe TRBD1 (6 bases). Per germline, CDR1 KGHSH and CDR2 LQKENI. V lost 2 bases and J 7 bases, leaving 12 bases between the germline ends. The CDR3 length is 13 residues. The DNA of the CDR3 is TGTGCCAGCTCACCAAATACAGGGCGGGAGCAGTACGTC. This codes for CASSPNTGREQYV.